This T cell receptor (beta chain) was sequenced in a study of blood T cell repertoires in COVID-19. Study in general: Italy, Spain and the United States were the sources of the convalescent and acute COVID-19 samples. T cells, B-cell-depleted T cells, or PBMCs supplied cDNA or gDNA.

Per the original data handling: From reference gene primer amplification, estimates of nucleated cell counts were derived. Here immunoSEQ multiplex PCR was the method, and the copy in TCRdb shows in-frame clones only, minus some. That table gives V, J and clone size, and the DNA gave D and trimming. Seen here are 250,000 to 350,000 clones, more than 80% observed once, and the top ten hold approximately 3%. The CDR3 totals 16 residues. The V and J ends lost 0 bases and 2 bases respectively, with 10 bases between them. Looked up from germline, CDR1 is SEHNR and CDR2 is FQNEAQ (reference sequence). The chain recombines TRBV7-9 with TRBJ1-4, with D unresolved. The TCR comes from a young woman with active or convalescent COVID-19. Sequencing used peripheral blood. This CDR3 is CASSLALGFTNEKLFF. For the CDR3, the DNA is TGTGCCAGCAGCTTAGCGCTCGGGTTCACTAATGAAAAACTGTTTTTT.